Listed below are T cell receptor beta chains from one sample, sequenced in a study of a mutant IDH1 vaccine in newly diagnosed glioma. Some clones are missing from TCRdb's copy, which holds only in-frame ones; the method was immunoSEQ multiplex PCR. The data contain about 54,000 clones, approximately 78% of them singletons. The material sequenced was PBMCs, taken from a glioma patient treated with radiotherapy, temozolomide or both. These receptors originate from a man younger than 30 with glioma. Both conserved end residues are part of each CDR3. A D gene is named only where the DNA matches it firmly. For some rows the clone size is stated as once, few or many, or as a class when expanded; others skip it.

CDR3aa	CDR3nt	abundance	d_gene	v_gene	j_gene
CASSAITSVNTGELFF	TGTGCCAGCAGTGCGATAACTAGCGTGAACACCGGGGAGCTGTTTTTT	NA	TRBD2	TRBV6-1	TRBJ2-2
CAWRGIGPSTDTQYF	TGTGCCTGGAGGGGGATCGGACCAAGCACAGATACGCAGTATTTT	NA	NA	TRBV30	TRBJ2-3
CASSFRDGWEQYF	TGTGCCAGCAGCTTCCGGGACGGGTGGGAGCAGTACTTC	NA	NA	TRBV5-6	TRBJ2-7
CASTAMGEAFF	TGTGCCAGCACGGCGATGGGAGAAGCTTTCTTT	NA	NA	TRBV6-6	TRBJ1-1
CASSLARSSYNSPLHF	TGTGCCAGCAGCTTAGCTCGATCCTCCTATAATTCACCCCTCCACTTT	NA	NA	TRBV11-2	TRBJ1-6
CASSSVTVGEKLFF	TGTGCCAGTAGTTCGGTGACAGTGGGTGAAAAACTGTTTTTT	NA	NA	TRBV19	TRBJ1-4
CASSWDRAGEQYF	TGTGCCAGCAGTTGGGACAGGGCGGGCGAGCAGTACTTC	NA	TRBD1	TRBV6-5	TRBJ2-7
CASYVGGREKLFF	TGTGCCAGTTATGTGGGGGGGAGAGAAAAACTGTTTTTT	NA	NA	TRBV6-5	TRBJ1-4
CASKRDAGVLTF	TGTGCCAGCAAACGGGACGCGGGCGTCCTGACTTTC	NA	NA	TRBV6-5	TRBJ2-6
CASSTSRRYEQYF	TGTGCCAGCAGCACCTCACGGCGCTACGAGCAGTACTTC	NA	NA	TRBV7-2	TRBJ2-7
CASRKGTSNQPQHF	TGTGCCAGCAGGAAGGGGACTAGCAATCAGCCCCAGCATTTT	NA	NA	TRBV27	TRBJ1-5
CASSPIVGGYYGYTF	TGTGCCAGCAGCCCCATAGTTGGAGGGTACTATGGCTACACCTTC	NA	NA	TRBV7-9	TRBJ1-2
CSAGGNTEAFF	TGCAGTGCTGGGGGTAACACTGAAGCTTTCTTT	NA	NA	TRBV20-1	TRBJ1-1
CAWSDRAVVDEKLFF	TGTGCCTGGAGTGACAGGGCGGTGGTTGATGAAAAACTGTTTTTT	NA	NA	TRBV30	TRBJ1-4
CASSQLQGGFDGYTF	TGTGCCAGCAGCCAACTACAGGGAGGGTTCGATGGCTACACCTTC	few	NA	TRBV4-2	TRBJ1-2
CASSLAGNTEAFF	TGTGCCAGCAGCTTGGCTGGGAACACTGAAGCTTTCTTT	few	NA	TRBV7-8	TRBJ1-1
CASSLNTEGNTIYF	TGTGCCAGCAGCTTGAATACAGAGGGAAACACCATATATTTT	NA	NA	TRBV5-4	TRBJ1-3
CASSWMTGGIYGYTF	TGTGCCAGCAGCTGGATGACGGGGGGGATCTATGGCTACACCTTC	NA	NA	TRBV5-6	TRBJ1-2
CAWSARGVDGYTF	TGTGCCTGGAGTGCACGCGGAGTGGATGGCTACACCTTC	NA	NA	TRBV30	TRBJ1-2
CASSQTLAGGGTDTQYF	TGCGCCAGCAGCCAAACACTCGCGGGGGGCGGGACAGATACGCAGTATTTT	NA	TRBD2	TRBV4-3	TRBJ2-3
CASSLTGVGSPLHF	TGTGCCAGCAGCTTGACAGGGGTCGGATCACCCCTCCACTTT	few	TRBD1	TRBV7-2	TRBJ1-6
CASSPLVRRGTGELFF	TGTGCCAGTAGTCCCCTGGTGAGGAGGGGCACCGGGGAGCTGTTTTTT	NA	NA	TRBV19	TRBJ2-2
CASSPDSANEKLFF	TGCGCCAGCAGCCCGGACAGCGCGAATGAAAAACTGTTTTTT	NA	NA	TRBV4-1	TRBJ1-4
CASSLAWTGHNEQFF	TGTGCCAGCAGCTTGGCCTGGACAGGACACAATGAGCAGTTCTTC	NA	TRBD1	TRBV5-6	TRBJ2-1
CASSLSTPVGTDTQYF	TGTGCCAGCAGTTTAAGTACCCCAGTGGGCACAGATACGCAGTATTTT	NA	NA	TRBV27	TRBJ2-3
CASSGGTGGHSPLHF	TGCGCCAGCAGCGGGGGGACAGGGGGCCATTCACCCCTCCACTTT	NA	TRBD1	TRBV5-1	TRBJ1-6
CASSVDDPQGRRYGYTF	TGTGCCAGCAGCGTAGACGACCCTCAGGGGCGACGCTATGGCTACACCTTC	NA	NA	TRBV9	TRBJ1-2
CASSIDTTSLYTEAFF	TGTGCCAGTAGTATAGATACGACCAGCTTATACACTGAAGCTTTCTTT	NA	NA	TRBV19	TRBJ1-1
CASSFTSEYEQYF	TGTGCCAGCAGCTTTACCTCTGAGTACGAGCAGTACTTC	NA	NA	TRBV5-6	TRBJ2-7
CASSVAQGPDSGYTF	TGTGCCAGCAGCGTAGCTCAGGGGCCGGATAGCGGCTACACCTTC	NA	NA	TRBV9	TRBJ1-2
CASSEALQGVQPQHF	TGTGCCAGCAGTGAAGCGCTACAGGGGGTGCAGCCCCAGCATTTT	NA	TRBD1	TRBV2	TRBJ1-5
CASSLLPAQASNQPQHF	TGTGCCAGCAGCTTACTCCCGGCGCAGGCGAGCAATCAGCCCCAGCATTTT	once	NA	TRBV7-6	TRBJ1-5
CASSQVDRTPGELFF	TGTGCCAGCAGCCAGGTGGACAGGACGCCCGGGGAGCTGTTTTTT	NA	TRBD1	TRBV4-2	TRBJ2-2
CATSRVGRTDTQYF	TGTGCCACCAGCAGAGTAGGGAGAACAGATACGCAGTATTTT	NA	NA	TRBV15	TRBJ2-3
CASSLGALAGVAGEQYF	TGTGCCAGCAGCTTAGGCGCGCTAGCGGGTGTGGCCGGCGAGCAGTACTTC	NA	TRBD2	TRBV5-8	TRBJ2-7
CASSRQGGQPQHF	TGTGCCAGCAGCAGACAGGGCGGACAGCCCCAGCATTTT	NA	TRBD1	TRBV6-5	TRBJ1-5
CSVDRTSGRETQYF	TGCAGCGTAGACCGGACTAGCGGGAGAGAGACCCAGTACTTC	few	TRBD2	TRBV29-1	TRBJ2-5
CASSEYETQYF	TGTGCCAGCAGTGAGTACGAGACCCAGTACTTC	NA	NA	TRBV25-1	TRBJ2-5
CASSTPRERGGGYEQFF	TGCGCCAGCAGCACTCCAAGGGAGCGGGGGGGCGGATATGAGCAGTTCTTC	NA	TRBD2	TRBV5-1	TRBJ2-1
CASSVNSGGPDTQYF	TGTGCCAGCAGCGTGAATAGCGGGGGGCCAGATACGCAGTATTTT	NA	TRBD2	TRBV9	TRBJ2-3
CASSFTGGSANEKLFF	TGTGCCAGCAGCTTTACAGGGGGCTCAGCTAATGAAAAACTGTTTTTT	NA	TRBD1	TRBV11-2	TRBJ1-4
CASSSDRVGSSVREQYF	TGTGCCAGCAGTTCTGACAGGGTTGGTTCCTCGGTACGAGAGCAGTACTTC	NA	TRBD1	TRBV27	TRBJ2-7
CASRGVGYTF	TGTGCCAGCAGGGGAGTTGGCTACACCTTC	NA	NA	TRBV21-1	TRBJ1-2
CASSQDLDTGELFF	TGTGCCAGCAGCCAAGATCTTGACACCGGGGAGCTGTTTTTT	NA	NA	TRBV4-2	TRBJ2-2
CASGPTWGTNTEAFF	TGTGCCAGCGGGCCGACTTGGGGTACGAACACTGAAGCTTTCTTT	NA	NA	TRBV21-1	TRBJ1-1
CASSPRRSYEQYF	TGTGCCAGCAGCCCGAGGAGGTCCTACGAGCAGTACTTC	NA	NA	TRBV5-6	TRBJ2-7
CASSFGRAGQANTGELFF	TGCGCCAGCAGCTTTGGGCGGGCGGGACAGGCGAACACCGGGGAGCTGTTTTTT	NA	TRBD1	TRBV5-1	TRBJ2-2
CASSVGHTSTGELFF	TGTGCCAGCAGCGTAGGGCACACTAGCACCGGGGAGCTGTTTTTT	NA	NA	TRBV9	TRBJ2-2
CASSQDQGGLFNSPLHF	TGCGCCAGCAGCCAAGATCAAGGGGGGCTATTTAATTCACCCCTCCACTTT	NA	NA	TRBV4-3	TRBJ1-6
CASRGDEPYNQPQHF	TGTGCCAGCAGGGGGGACGAGCCGTACAATCAGCCCCAGCATTTT	NA	NA	TRBV2	TRBJ1-5
CASSPARNSPLHF	TGTGCCAGCTCACCAGCTCGCAATTCACCCCTCCACTTT	NA	NA	TRBV18	TRBJ1-6
CASEAGSRTEAFF	TGTGCCAGCGAGGCGGGGAGTCGAACTGAAGCTTTCTTT	NA	NA	TRBV2	TRBJ1-1
CASRSQGSYEQYF	TGTGCCAGCAGATCACAGGGCTCCTACGAGCAGTACTTC	NA	NA	TRBV25-1	TRBJ2-7
CASSLLTSGRAGTGELFF	TGCGCCAGCAGCCTACTGACTAGCGGGAGGGCCGGGACCGGGGAGCTGTTTTTT	NA	TRBD2	TRBV5-1	TRBJ2-2
CASSSYLKAFF	TGTGCCAGCAGCTCATACTTGAAAGCTTTCTTT	NA	NA	TRBV7-2	TRBJ1-1
CASSPVAGAYYGYTF	TGTGCCAGCAGCCCAGTTGCCGGGGCCTATTATGGCTACACCTTC	NA	NA	TRBV7-8	TRBJ1-2
CASSPIGQGYTEAFF	TGTGCCAGCTCACCAATTGGACAGGGGTACACTGAAGCTTTCTTT	NA	TRBD1	TRBV18	TRBJ1-1
CASSLGRTGGLMNTEAFF	TGTGCCAGCAGCTTAGGCCGGACAGGGGGACTAATGAACACTGAAGCTTTCTTT	NA	TRBD1	TRBV13	TRBJ1-1
CASRNRQNEKLFF	TGTGCCAGCAGAAACCGACAGAATGAAAAACTGTTTTTT	NA	NA	TRBV6-6	TRBJ1-4